One sample yielded the 17 T cell receptor beta chains listed below, sequenced in a study of blood T cell repertoires in COVID-19. Repertoires were generated with immunoSEQ multiplex PCR, while TCRdb's copy carries only in-frame clones and drops some. The profile shows about 170,000 clones, 85% to 90% of them singletons. The sample was peripheral blood. These receptor sequences come from a woman aged 60-70 years with COVID-19, enrolled during active disease.

This CDR3 reads CASSSTGEQFF. The CDR3 nucleotides read TGTGCCAGCAGTTCTACGGGTGAGCAGTTCTTC. The V gene is TRBV28, the J gene TRBJ2-1; D gene ambiguous. Germline CDR1 MDHEN, CDR2 SYDVKM. The CDR3 consists of 11 residues. Between the trimmed V and J ends, which lost 4 bases and 9 bases, there was a span of 7 bases.

The chain has TRBV4-3 and TRBJ2-7; tentatively, D is TRBD1 (5 bases). The CDR3 spans 15 residues. Between the trimmed V and J ends, which lost 0 bases and 0 bases, there was a span of 9 bases. Germline loops: CDR1 LGHNA, CDR2 YSLEER. In nucleotides, the CDR3 is TGCGCCAGCAGCCAAGAGGTGGGGCCCTCCTACGAGCAGTACTTC. Translating it yields CASSQEVGPSYEQYF.

The chain combines TRBV4-3 with TRBJ2-7, with 13 bases aligning to TRBD2. V was pared by 0 bases and J by 3 bases, with 5 bases of the junction left unmatched. Germline V gene data show CDR1 as LGHNA and CDR2 as YSLEER. The CDR3 has 17 residues. The CDR3 DNA is TGCGCCAGCAGCCAAGAGGGTCGGACTAGCGGGAGCTACGAGCAGTACTTC. Translated, it gives CASSQEGRTSGSYEQYF.

This clone has more than one count but fewer than ten. This chain uses TRBV25-1 with TRBJ2-7; D unclear. The ends were cut back, 6 bases at V and 6 bases at J, with 9 bases in the middle. There are 11 residues in the CDR3. CDR1 is MGHDK, CDR2 SYGVNS, per germline. CDR3 in amino acids: CASSLQSEQYF. CDR3 DNA sequence: TGTGCCAGCAGCCTACAGTCCGAGCAGTACTTC.

The rearrangement uses TRBV7-3 and TRBJ1-2; D is perhaps TRBD1 (6 bases). The CDR3 is made up of 12 amino acids. From germline, CDR1 is SGHTA and CDR2 FQGTGA. V lost 5 bases and J 8 bases, leaving 12 bases between the germline ends. The CDR3 spells CASSPSGVGYTF. CDR3 nucleotides: TGTGCCAGCAGCCCCTCAGGGGTAGGCTACACCTTC. Full variable domain (rest looked up from reference TRBV7-3 and TRBJ1-2): GAGVSQTPSNKVTEKGKYVELRCDPISGHTALYWYRQSLGQGPEFLIYFQGTGAADDSGLPNDRFFAVRPEGSVSTLKIQRTERGDSAVYLCASSPSGVGYTFGSGTRLTVV.

This chain joins TRBV6-4 and TRBJ2-2; 14 nucleotides align to TRBD2. CDR3 length: 18 residues. The J segment lost 0 bases and the V segment lost 5 bases, leaving 5 bases of the junction unmatched. Germline V gene sequence: CDR1 MRHNA, CDR2 SNTAGT. The CDR3, as DNA: TGTGCCAGCAGTTTAGGGACTAGCGGGAGCGCGAACACCGGGGAGCTGTTTTTT. It specifies CASSLGTSGSANTGELFF.

This clone appeared a few times. The V gene is TRBV19, the J gene TRBJ1-5, with a tentative D call TRBD1 (6 bases). This CDR3 is 15 amino acids long. CDR1 LNHDA and CDR2 SQIVND come from the germline V gene (reference sequence). The germline V and J ends were trimmed by 8 bases and 2 bases, with 16 bases remaining between them. The CDR3 loop is CASQETGIRNQPQHF. CDR3 coding DNA: TGTGCCAGTCAGGAAACAGGGATTCGCAATCAGCCCCAGCATTTT.

The genes are TRBV2 and TRBJ1-4; D is unclear. Between the trimmed V and J ends, which lost 4 bases and 5 bases, there was a span of 11 bases. This CDR3 is 14 amino acids long. The germline CDR1 and CDR2 sequences are SNHLY and FYNNEI. CDR3 sequence reads: CASSVPGGNEKLFF. Written as DNA, the CDR3 is TGTGCCAGCAGTGTTCCGGGAGGCAATGAAAAACTGTTTTTT. The variable domain in full, with the rest retrieved from reference TRBV2 and TRBJ1-4, is EPEVTQTPSHQVTQMGQEVILRCVPISNHLYFYWYRQILGQKVEFLVSFYNNEISEKSEIFDDQFSVERPDGSNFTLKIRSTKLEDSAMYFCASSVPGGNEKLFFGSGTQLSVL.

This sequence joins TRBV4-3 and TRBJ2-6; 8 bases align to TRBD2. From germline, CDR1 is LGHNA and CDR2 YSLEER. There are 16 residues in the CDR3. V trimming: 3 bases; J trimming: 2 bases; junction bases outside the gene matches: 3. DNA for the CDR3: TGCGCCAGCAGCCATGGACTAGCTCCTGGGGCCAACGTCCTGACTTTC. It specifies CASSHGLAPGANVLTF.

In its sample, this clone was seen a few times. V gene TRBV5-4 combines with J gene TRBJ2-3; D is unclear. The CDR3 consists of 14 residues. Germline assignment: CDR1 SGHNT and CDR2 YYREEE (reference sequence). V shed 3 bases and J shed 2 bases, with 10 bases lying between them. CDR3 protein: CASSWRPNTDTQYF. The CDR3 nucleotides are TGTGCCAGCAGCTGGAGACCTAACACAGATACGCAGTATTTT.

The chain employs TRBV10-2 and TRBJ2-3; tentative D call: TRBD1 (6 bases). Trimming cost V 7 bases and J 0 bases, with 8 bases left between them. The CDR3 is made up of 13 amino acids. Germline CDR1 is WSHSY and CDR2 is SAAADI. Here the CDR3 DNA reads TGCGCCAGCAAGGGGGACAGCACAGATACGCAGTATTTT. Its protein product is CASKGDSTDTQYF.

V usage is TRBV4-1 and J usage is TRBJ1-5; 9 nucleotides match TRBD1. The CDR3 consists of 14 residues. V was pared by 5 bases and J by 9 bases, with 8 bases of the junction left unmatched. Germline CDR1 and CDR2: MGHRA and YSYEKL. CDR3 bases: TGCGCCAGCAGCGCGGGACAGGGCTTAGGGCCCCAGCATTTT. Amino acid sequence: CASSAGQGLGPQHF.

This chain uses TRBV27 with TRBJ1-5; D call uncertain. From germline, CDR1 is MNHEY and CDR2 SMNVEV (reference sequence). The V end was cut by 0 bases, the J end by 4 bases, with 13 bases between. The CDR3 consists of 16 residues. This chain's CDR3 is CASSLSISFGNQPQHF. CDR3 DNA sequence: TGTGCCAGCAGTTTATCGATAAGTTTCGGTAATCAGCCCCAGCATTTT.

This sequence joins TRBV19 and TRBJ2-2; weak D call: TRBD2 (6 bases). With 9 bases removed from V and 2 bases from J, the gap between germline ends came to 13 bases. This CDR3 is built from 14 residues. Germline V gives CDR1 LNHDA, CDR2 SQIVND (reference sequence). CDR3 loop: CASHRDLNTGELFF. The CDR3 DNA is TGTGCCAGCCACCGGGACTTAAACACCGGGGAGCTGTTTTTT.

CDR3 in amino acids: CASSQGGTGYLTDTQYF. The CDR3 nucleotides read TGTGCCAGCAGCCAAGGGGGGACAGGGTACCTCACAGATACGCAGTATTTT. The chain carries TRBV3-1 (or the pseudogene TRBV3-2) and TRBJ2-3; 9 bases align to TRBD1. This CDR3 is 17 amino acids long. CDR1 is LGHDT and CDR2 is YNNKEL in the germline V gene (reference sequence). After removal of 1 base from V and 2 bases from J, the junction contained 7 bases not matched to a gene.

J is TRBJ1-2 and V is TRBV7-9; no firm D call. V was trimmed by 5 bases and J by 8 bases, leaving 15 bases between them. The germline CDR1 and CDR2 sequences are SEHNR and FQNEAQ (reference sequence). CDR3 size: 13 residues. CDR3 in amino acids: CASSPASGQGYTF. CDR3 coding DNA: TGTGCCAGCAGCCCAGCCAGCGGTCAAGGCTACACCTTC. Based on the CDR3 plus reference TRBV7-9 and TRBJ1-2, the full variable domain is DTGVSQNPRHKITKRGQNVTFRCDPISEHNRLYWYRQTLGQGPEFLTYFQNEAQLEKSRLLSDRFSAERPKGSFSTLEIQRTEQGDSAMYLCASSPASGQGYTFGSGTRLTVV.

The V call is TRBV19, the J call TRBJ2-7, with a tentative D call TRBD2 (5 bases). The ends were cut back, 6 bases at V and 7 bases at J, with 16 bases in the middle. The CDR3 sequence is 13 residues long. Germline CDR1 and CDR2: LNHDA and SQIVND (reference sequence). The CDR3 sequence is CASRSGGMGEQYF. DNA of the CDR3: TGTGCCAGTAGATCTGGAGGCATGGGTGAGCAGTACTTC.